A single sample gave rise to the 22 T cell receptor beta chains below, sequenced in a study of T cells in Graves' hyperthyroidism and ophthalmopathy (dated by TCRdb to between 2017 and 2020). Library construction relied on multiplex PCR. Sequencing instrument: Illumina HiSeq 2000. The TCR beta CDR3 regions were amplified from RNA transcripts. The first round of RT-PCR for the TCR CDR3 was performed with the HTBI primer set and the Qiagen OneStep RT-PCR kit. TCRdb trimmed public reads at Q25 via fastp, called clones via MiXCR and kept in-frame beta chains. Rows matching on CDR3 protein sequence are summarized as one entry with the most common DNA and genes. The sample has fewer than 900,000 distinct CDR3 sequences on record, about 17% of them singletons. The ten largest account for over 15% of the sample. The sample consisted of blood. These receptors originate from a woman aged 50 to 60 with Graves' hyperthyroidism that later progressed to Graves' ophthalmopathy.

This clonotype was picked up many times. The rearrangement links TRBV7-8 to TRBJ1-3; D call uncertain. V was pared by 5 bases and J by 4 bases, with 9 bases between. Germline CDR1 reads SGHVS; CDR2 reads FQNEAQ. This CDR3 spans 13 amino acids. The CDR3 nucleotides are TGTGCCAGCAGCCCACAACTCGGAAACACCATATATTTT. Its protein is CASSPQLGNTIYF. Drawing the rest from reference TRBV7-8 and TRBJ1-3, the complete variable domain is GAGVSQSPRYKVAKRGQDVALRCDPISGHVSLFWYQQALGQGPEFLTYFQNEAQLDKSGLPSDRFFAERPEGSVSTLKIQRTQQEDSAVYLCASSPQLGNTIYFGEGSWLTVV.

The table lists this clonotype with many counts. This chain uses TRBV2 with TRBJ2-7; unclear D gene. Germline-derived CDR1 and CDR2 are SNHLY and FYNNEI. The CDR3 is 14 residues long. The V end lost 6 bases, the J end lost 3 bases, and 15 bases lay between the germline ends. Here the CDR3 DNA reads TGTGCCAGCAGGGCCTCGGTGGGCCACTACGAGCAGTACTTC. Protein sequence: CASRASVGHYEQYF.

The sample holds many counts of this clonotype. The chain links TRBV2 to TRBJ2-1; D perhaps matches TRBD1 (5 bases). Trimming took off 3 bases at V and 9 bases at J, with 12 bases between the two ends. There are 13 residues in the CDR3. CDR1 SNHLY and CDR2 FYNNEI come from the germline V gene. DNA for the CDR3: TGTGCCAGCAGTGAGGCTCCAGGGTCTGAGCAGTTCTTC. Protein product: CASSEAPGSEQFF.

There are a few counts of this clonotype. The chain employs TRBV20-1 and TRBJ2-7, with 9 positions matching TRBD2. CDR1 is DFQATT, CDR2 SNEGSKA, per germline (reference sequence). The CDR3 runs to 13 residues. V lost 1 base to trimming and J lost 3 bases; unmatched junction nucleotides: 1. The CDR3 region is CSARGSGGYEQYF. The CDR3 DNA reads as TGCAGTGCTAGAGGTAGCGGGGGCTACGAGCAGTACTTC.

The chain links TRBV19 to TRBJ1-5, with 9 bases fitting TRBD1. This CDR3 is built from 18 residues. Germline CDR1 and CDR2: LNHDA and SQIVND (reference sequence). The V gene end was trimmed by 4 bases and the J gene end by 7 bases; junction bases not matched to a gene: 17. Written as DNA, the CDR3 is TGTGCCAGTAGTACGCGGAACGAAAACCGGGACAGGGTACAGCCCCAGCATTTT. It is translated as CASSTRNENRDRVQPQHF.

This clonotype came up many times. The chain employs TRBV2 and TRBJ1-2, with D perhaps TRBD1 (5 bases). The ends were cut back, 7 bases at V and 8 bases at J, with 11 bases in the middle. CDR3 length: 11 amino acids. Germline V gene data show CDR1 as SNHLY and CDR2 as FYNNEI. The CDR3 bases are TGTGCCAGCAACTGGGGGAGCGGCTACACCTTC. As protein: CASNWGSGYTF.

The CDR3 here is CATLNYGYTF. The CDR3 DNA reads as TGTGCCACCCTTAACTATGGCTACACCTTC. The chain has TRBV24-1 and TRBJ1-2; no clear D gene. The germline V gene encodes CDR1 KGHDR and CDR2 SFDVKD. Trimming removed 9 bases from V and 1 base from J, with 2 bases in between. The CDR3 runs to 10 residues.

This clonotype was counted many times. For the CDR3, the DNA is TGCAGTGCGGAGCGGGAACTCTACAATGAGCAGTTCTTC. Its protein is CSAERELYNEQFF. The rearrangement uses TRBV20-1 and TRBJ2-1, with 7 bases matching TRBD2. V shed 6 bases, J shed 3 bases, and the junction held 5 bases outside the gene matches. This CDR3 spans 13 amino acids. The germline V gene encodes CDR1 DFQATT and CDR2 SNEGSKA (reference sequence).

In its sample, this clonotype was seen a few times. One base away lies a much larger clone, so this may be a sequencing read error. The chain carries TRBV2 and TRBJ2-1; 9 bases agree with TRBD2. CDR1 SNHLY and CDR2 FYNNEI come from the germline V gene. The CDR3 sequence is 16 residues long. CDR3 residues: CASSERSSGDLNGQFF. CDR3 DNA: TGTGCCAGCAGTGAAAGGTCTAGCGGGGACCTCAATGGGCAGTTCTTC. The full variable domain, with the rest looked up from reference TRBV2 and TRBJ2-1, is EPEVTQTPSHQVTQMGQEVILRCVPISNHLYFYWYRQILGQKVEFLVSFYNNEISEKSEIFDDQFSVERPDGSNFTLKIRSTKLEDSAMYFCASSERSSGDLNGQFFGPGTRLTVL.

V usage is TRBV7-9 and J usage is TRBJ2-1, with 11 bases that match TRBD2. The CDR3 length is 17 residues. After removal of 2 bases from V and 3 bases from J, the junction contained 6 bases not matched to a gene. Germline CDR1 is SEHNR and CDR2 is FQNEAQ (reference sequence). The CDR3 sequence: CASSLPLAGGVYNEQFF. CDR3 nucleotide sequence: TGTGCCAGCAGCTTACCCCTAGCGGGGGGCGTCTACAATGAGCAGTTCTTC.

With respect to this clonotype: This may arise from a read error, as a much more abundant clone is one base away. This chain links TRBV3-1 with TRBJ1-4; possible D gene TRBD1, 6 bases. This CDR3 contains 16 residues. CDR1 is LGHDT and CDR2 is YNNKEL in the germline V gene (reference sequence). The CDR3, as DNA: TGTGCCAGCAGCCAAGCTACAGGGTCAACTAATGAAAAACTGCTTTTT. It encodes CASSQATGSTNEKLLF. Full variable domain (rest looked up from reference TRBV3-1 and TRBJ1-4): DTAVSQTPKYLVTQMGNDKSIKCEQNLGHDTMYWYKQDSKKFLKIMFSYNNKELIINETVPNRFSPKSPDKAHLNLHINSLELGDSAVYFCASSQATGSTNEKLLFGSGTQLSVL.

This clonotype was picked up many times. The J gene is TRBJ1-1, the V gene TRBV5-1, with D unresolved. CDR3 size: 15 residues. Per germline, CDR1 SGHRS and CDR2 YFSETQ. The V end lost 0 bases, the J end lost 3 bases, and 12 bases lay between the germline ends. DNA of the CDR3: TGCGCCAGCAGCTTGGCCGGCGGGGTCGACACTGAAGCTTTCTTT. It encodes CASSLAGGVDTEAFF. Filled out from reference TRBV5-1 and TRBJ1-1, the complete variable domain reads KAGVTQTPRYLIKTRGQQVTLSCSPISGHRSVSWYQQTPGQGLQFLFEYFSETQRNKGNFPGRFSGRQFSNSRSEMNVSTLELGDSALYLCASSLAGGVDTEAFFGQGTRLTVV.

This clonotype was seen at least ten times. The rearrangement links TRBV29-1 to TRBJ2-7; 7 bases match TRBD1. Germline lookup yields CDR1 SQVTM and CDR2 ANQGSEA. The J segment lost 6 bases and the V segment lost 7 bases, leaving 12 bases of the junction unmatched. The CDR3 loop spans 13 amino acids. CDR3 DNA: TGCAGCGCGATGCGCCGGGACAGTGGCGAGCAGTACTTC. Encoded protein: CSAMRRDSGEQYF.

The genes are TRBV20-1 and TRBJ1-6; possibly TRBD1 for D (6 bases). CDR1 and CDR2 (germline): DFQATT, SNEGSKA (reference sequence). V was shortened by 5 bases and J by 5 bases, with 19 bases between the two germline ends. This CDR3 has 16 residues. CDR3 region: CSAPRLGGKNNSPLHF. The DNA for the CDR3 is TGCAGTGCTCCAAGGCTTGGGGGCAAAAATAATTCACCCCTCCACTTT.

This CDR3 reads CASSIAQLYSGANVLTF. DNA for the CDR3: TGTGCCAGCTCGATCGCACAGTTGTACTCTGGGGCCAACGTCCTGACTTTC. V and J are TRBV18 and TRBJ2-6; D uncertain. V lost 6 bases, J lost 0 bases, and 15 bases lay in between. This CDR3 is 17 amino acids long. Germline-derived CDR1 and CDR2 are KGHSH and LQKENI. Based on the CDR3 plus reference TRBV18 and TRBJ2-6, the full variable domain is NAGVMQNPRHLVRRRGQEARLRCSPMKGHSHVYWYRQLPEEGLKFMVYLQKENIIDESGMPKERFSAEFPKEGPSILRIQQVVRGDSAAYFCASSIAQLYSGANVLTFGAGSRLTVL.

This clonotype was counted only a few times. The CDR3 reads CASKGGARVSPLHF. The CDR3, as DNA: TGTGCCAGTAAAGGAGGGGCGCGGGTTTCACCCCTCCACTTT. This sequence joins TRBV19 and TRBJ1-6; D might be TRBD1 (5 bases). The germline CDR1 and CDR2 sequences are LNHDA and SQIVND (reference sequence). Trimming took 7 bases from V and 9 from J, leaving 16 bases between them. The length of the CDR3 is 14 residues.

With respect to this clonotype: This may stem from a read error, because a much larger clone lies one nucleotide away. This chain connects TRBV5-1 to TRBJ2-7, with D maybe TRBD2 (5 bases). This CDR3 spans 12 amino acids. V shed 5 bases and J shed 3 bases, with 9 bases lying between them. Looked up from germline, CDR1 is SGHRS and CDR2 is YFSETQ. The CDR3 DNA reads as TGCGCCAGCAGGGACTGCTACTACGAGCAGTACTTC. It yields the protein CASRDCYYEQYF.

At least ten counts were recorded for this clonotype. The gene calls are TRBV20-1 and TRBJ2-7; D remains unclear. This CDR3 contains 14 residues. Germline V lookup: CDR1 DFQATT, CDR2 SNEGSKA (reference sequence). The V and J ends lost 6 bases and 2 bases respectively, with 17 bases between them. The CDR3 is CSALTDSRTYEQYF. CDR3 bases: TGCAGTGCCTTGACGGATAGTCGAACCTACGAGCAGTACTTC.

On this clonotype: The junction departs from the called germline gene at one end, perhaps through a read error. CDR3 in DNA: TGTGCCTGGAGGGCCCGGGACAGTATCTTCCAACCGTATGACTACACCTTC. Residues: CAWRARDSIFQPYDYTF. This chain connects TRBV30 to TRBJ1-2; 7 positions agree with TRBD1. This CDR3 is built from 17 residues. Germline CDR1 and CDR2: GTSNPN and SVGIG (reference sequence).

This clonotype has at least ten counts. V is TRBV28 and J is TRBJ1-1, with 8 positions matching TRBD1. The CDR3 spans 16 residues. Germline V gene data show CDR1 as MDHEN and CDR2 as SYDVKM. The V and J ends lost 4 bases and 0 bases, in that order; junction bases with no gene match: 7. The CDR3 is CASSSPGDRMNTEAFF. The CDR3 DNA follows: TGTGCCAGCAGTTCCCCGGGGGACAGGATGAACACTGAAGCTTTCTTT.

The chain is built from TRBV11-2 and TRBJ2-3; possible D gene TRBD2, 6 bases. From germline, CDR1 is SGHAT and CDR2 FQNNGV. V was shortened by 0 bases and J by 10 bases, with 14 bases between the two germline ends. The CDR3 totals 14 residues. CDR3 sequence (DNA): TGTGCCAGCAGCTTAGACCCGGGACGGAGGGCGCAGTATTTT. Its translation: CASSLDPGRRAQYF.

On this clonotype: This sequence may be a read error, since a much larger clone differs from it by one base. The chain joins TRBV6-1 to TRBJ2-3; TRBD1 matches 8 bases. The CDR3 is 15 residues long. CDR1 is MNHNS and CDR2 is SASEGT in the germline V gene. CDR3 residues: CASRLQGARTDTEYF. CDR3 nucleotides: TGTGCCAGCAGGCTTCAGGGGGCGCGCACAGATACGGAGTATTTT.